This is a list of T cell receptor beta chains from one sample in a study of T cell responses to AZD1222 COVID-19 vaccine. Assay used: immunoSEQ multiplex PCR; TCRdb lists only in-frame clones, some missing. Among approximately 97,000 clones listed, around 82% were seen once. The input for sequencing was peripheral blood, taken on day 0 of AZD1222 vaccination. The receptors derive from an adult in good health. Both conserved end residues are part of each CDR3. D genes are given only for firm matches. Rows may omit the clone size; those that give it use once, few, many or a size class.

-,-,TRBV20-1,TRBJ2-1,TGCAGTGCTTCCATGGGGAATGAGCAGTTCTTC,CSASMGNEQFF
-,-,TRBV7-2,TRBJ2-1,TGTGCCAGCAGCTTAGCGATGGGGGTAGCGGCGGGGGCATACAATGAGCAGTTCTTC,CASSLAMGVAAGAYNEQFF
TRBD1,-,TRBV7-9,TRBJ1-2,TGTGCCAGCAGCACGGACAGGGCGTTCGGTGGCTACACCTTC,CASSTDRAFGGYTF
TRBD1,-,TRBV24-1,TRBJ1-3,TGTGCCACCCGGGACAGGGAGAACACCATATATTTT,CATRDRENTIYF
-,-,TRBV19,TRBJ1-1,TGTGCCAGTAATGGCATCTCTGAAGCTTTCTTT,CASNGISEAFF
TRBD1,-,TRBV7-8,TRBJ1-5,TGTGCCAGCAGCCCCGACAGGGTCAGCAATCAGCCCCAGCATTTT,CASSPDRVSNQPQHF
-,-,TRBV5-6,TRBJ1-6,TGTGCCAGCAGCTTGAGGTGGTCACCCCTCCACTTT,CASSLRWSPLHF
-,-,TRBV7-8,TRBJ1-2,TGTGCCAGCAGCTTAGACTTAGGAGGAAACTATGGCTACACCTTC,CASSLDLGGNYGYTF
-,-,TRBV30,TRBJ1-1,TGTGCCTGGACCGGCCTCGGCATGAACACTGAAGCTTTCTTT,CAWTGLGMNTEAFF
-,once,TRBV6-5,TRBJ1-2,TGTGCCAGCAGTTTCTTCCAGGGTTATGGCTACACCTTC,CASSFFQGYGYTF
TRBD2,-,TRBV7-9,TRBJ2-3,TGTGCCAGCAGCCGGGGGGGCATTGAGACAGATACGCAGTATTTT,CASSRGGIETDTQYF
-,-,TRBV15,TRBJ1-4,TGTGCCACCAGCAGAGATTTGGGGGAACTGAATGAAAAACTGTTTTTT,CATSRDLGELNEKLFF
TRBD1,-,TRBV4-3,TRBJ2-1,TGCGCCAGCGGGGGTGCCGGAGTCGGGGTGACAGGGAAAGGTGTCAATGAGCAGTTCTTC,CASGGAGVGVTGKGVNEQFF
-,-,TRBV3-1/TRBV3-2,TRBJ1-4,TGTGCCAGCAGCCAACGCCCTAATGAAAAACTGTTTTTT,CASSQRPNEKLFF
-,-,TRBV19,TRBJ1-5,TGTGCCAGTAGCCCAAATATTATCAATCAGCCCCAGCATTTT,CASSPNIINQPQHF
-,-,TRBV4-2,TRBJ2-5,TGTGCCAGCAGCCAAGATGTGGAGTATGGCCCGAAGACCCAGTACTTC,CASSQDVEYGPKTQYF
-,-,TRBV20-1,TRBJ2-7,TGCAGTGCTAGTAAAGGGGGTAGCTCCTACGAGCAGTACTTC,CSASKGGSSYEQYF
TRBD2,-,TRBV15,TRBJ2-3,TGTGCCACCAGCAGAGATACTAGCGGGACAGATACGCAGTATTTT,CATSRDTSGTDTQYF
TRBD1,-,TRBV11-3,TRBJ1-1,TGTGCCAGCAGCCGCCCCAGGGGGAGTGGCACTGAAGCTTTCTTT,CASSRPRGSGTEAFF
-,-,TRBV29-1,TRBJ1-1,TGCAGCGTTGGTCAGAATTCCCTGAACACTGAAGCTTTCTTT,CSVGQNSLNTEAFF
TRBD1,-,TRBV9,TRBJ1-1,TGTGCCAGCAGCGCACAGGGGGCCACTGAAGCTTTCTTT,CASSAQGATEAFF
TRBD1,-,TRBV7-3,TRBJ1-1,TGTGCCAGCAGCCCGACAGGGGGAGCTGAAGCTTTCTTT,CASSPTGGAEAFF
TRBD2,-,TRBV7-8,TRBJ2-1,TGTGCCAGCAGCTTAGATTGGGGGACTAGCGGGGCCCTGTTCTTC,CASSLDWGTSGALFF
-,-,TRBV5-1,TRBJ2-7,TGCGCCAGCAGCTTGGGTAGCTCCTACGAGCAGTACTTC,CASSLGSSYEQYF
TRBD1,-,TRBV15,TRBJ2-5,TGTGCCACCAGCCCACGGACAGGACAAGAGACCCAGTACTTC,CATSPRTGQETQYF
-,-,TRBV4-3,TRBJ1-2,-,CASSQVGDGTGAKMTF
TRBD2,once,TRBV24-1,TRBJ2-1,TGTGCCACCAGTGACCCTACTAGCGGGAGGGTCCCTGAGCAGTTCTTC,CATSDPTSGRVPEQFF
-,few,TRBV5-4,TRBJ1-2,TGTGCCAGCAGCTTGGAGCCGGGAGGCGGCTACACCTTC,CASSLEPGGGYTF
TRBD1,-,TRBV10-3,TRBJ1-1,TGTGCCATCAGATCGACAGGGACGAACACTGAAGCTTTCTTT,CAIRSTGTNTEAFF
-,-,TRBV2,TRBJ1-1,TGTGCCAGCAGTCTACAGGACGTGAACACTGAAGCTTTCTTT,CASSLQDVNTEAFF
-,-,TRBV7-2,TRBJ1-2,TGTGCCAGCAGCGAGCGCGCTAAGGGCTATGGCTACACCTTC,CASSERAKGYGYTF
-,-,TRBV5-1,TRBJ1-2,TGCGCCAGCAGCTTGGATAGCGCTAACTATGGCTACACCTTC,CASSLDSANYGYTF
TRBD1,-,TRBV28,TRBJ1-1,TGTGCCAGCAGCCAACTCCGGGACAGGGGAACTGAAGCTTTCTTT,CASSQLRDRGTEAFF
-,-,TRBV15,TRBJ1-2,TGTGCCACCAGCGACGGGGCGGGGGGATTTGGATATGGCTACACCTTC,CATSDGAGGFGYGYTF
-,-,TRBV29-1,TRBJ2-1,TGCAGCGTTACTTGGGGAGCGCGGTACAATGAGCAGTTCTTC,CSVTWGARYNEQFF
-,few,TRBV9,TRBJ1-1,TGTGCCAGCAGCGTAGGGGGGACGGGGAACACTGAAGCTTTCTTT,CASSVGGTGNTEAFF
-,-,TRBV5-1,TRBJ1-2,TGCGCCAGCAGCTCTGAAGGGAGTGGAGGCTACACCTTC,CASSSEGSGGYTF
TRBD2,once,TRBV7-2,TRBJ2-5,TGTGCCAGCAGCTTAACTAGCGACCCCCAGTACTTC,CASSLTSDPQYF
TRBD2,-,TRBV7-2,TRBJ2-1,TGTGCCAGCAGCTTAGCGCGGGAGAGGCCCAATGAGCAGTTCTTC,CASSLARERPNEQFF